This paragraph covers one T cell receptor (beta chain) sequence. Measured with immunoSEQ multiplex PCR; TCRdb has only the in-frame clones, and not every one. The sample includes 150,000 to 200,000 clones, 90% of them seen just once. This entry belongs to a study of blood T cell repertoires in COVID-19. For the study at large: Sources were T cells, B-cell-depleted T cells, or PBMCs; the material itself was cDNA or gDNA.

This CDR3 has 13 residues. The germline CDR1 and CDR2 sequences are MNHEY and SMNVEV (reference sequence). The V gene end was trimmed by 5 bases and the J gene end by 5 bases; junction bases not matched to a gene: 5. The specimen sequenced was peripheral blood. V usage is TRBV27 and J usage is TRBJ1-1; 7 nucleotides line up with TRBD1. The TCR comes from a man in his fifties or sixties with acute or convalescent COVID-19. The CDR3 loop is CASSRTGGTEAFF. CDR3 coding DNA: TGTGCCAGCAGTCGGACAGGCGGAACTGAAGCTTTCTTT.